This T cell receptor beta chain comes out of a study of blood T cell repertoires in COVID-19. Across the study: Donors in the United States, Italy and Spain gave samples during acute or convalescent COVID-19. Nucleic acid was either cDNA or gDNA, and it came from T cells, B-cell-depleted T cells, or PBMCs.

V gave up 9 bases and J gave up 9 bases, with 16 bases separating them. The CDR3 loop spans 12 amino acids. Germline V gene data show CDR1 as KGHDR and CDR2 as SFDVKD. Original processing notes: Reference gene primer amplification gave nucleated cell count estimates. The protocol was immunoSEQ multiplex PCR, while the TCRdb copy is restricted to in-frame clones and leaves out a portion. V and J calls and clone size follow that table, whereas D and trimming were derived from the DNA. The table has about 190,000 clones, roughly four fifths seen once. This rearrangement joins TRBV24-1 to TRBJ1-1, with TRBD1 as a possible D gene (6 bases). This receptor was taken from a woman between 45 and 60 years old with acute or convalescent COVID-19. The sample consisted of peripheral blood. The CDR3 is CATEDRPGKAFF. The CDR3 coding sequence is TGTGCCACCGAGGACAGACCGGGCAAAGCTTTCTTT.